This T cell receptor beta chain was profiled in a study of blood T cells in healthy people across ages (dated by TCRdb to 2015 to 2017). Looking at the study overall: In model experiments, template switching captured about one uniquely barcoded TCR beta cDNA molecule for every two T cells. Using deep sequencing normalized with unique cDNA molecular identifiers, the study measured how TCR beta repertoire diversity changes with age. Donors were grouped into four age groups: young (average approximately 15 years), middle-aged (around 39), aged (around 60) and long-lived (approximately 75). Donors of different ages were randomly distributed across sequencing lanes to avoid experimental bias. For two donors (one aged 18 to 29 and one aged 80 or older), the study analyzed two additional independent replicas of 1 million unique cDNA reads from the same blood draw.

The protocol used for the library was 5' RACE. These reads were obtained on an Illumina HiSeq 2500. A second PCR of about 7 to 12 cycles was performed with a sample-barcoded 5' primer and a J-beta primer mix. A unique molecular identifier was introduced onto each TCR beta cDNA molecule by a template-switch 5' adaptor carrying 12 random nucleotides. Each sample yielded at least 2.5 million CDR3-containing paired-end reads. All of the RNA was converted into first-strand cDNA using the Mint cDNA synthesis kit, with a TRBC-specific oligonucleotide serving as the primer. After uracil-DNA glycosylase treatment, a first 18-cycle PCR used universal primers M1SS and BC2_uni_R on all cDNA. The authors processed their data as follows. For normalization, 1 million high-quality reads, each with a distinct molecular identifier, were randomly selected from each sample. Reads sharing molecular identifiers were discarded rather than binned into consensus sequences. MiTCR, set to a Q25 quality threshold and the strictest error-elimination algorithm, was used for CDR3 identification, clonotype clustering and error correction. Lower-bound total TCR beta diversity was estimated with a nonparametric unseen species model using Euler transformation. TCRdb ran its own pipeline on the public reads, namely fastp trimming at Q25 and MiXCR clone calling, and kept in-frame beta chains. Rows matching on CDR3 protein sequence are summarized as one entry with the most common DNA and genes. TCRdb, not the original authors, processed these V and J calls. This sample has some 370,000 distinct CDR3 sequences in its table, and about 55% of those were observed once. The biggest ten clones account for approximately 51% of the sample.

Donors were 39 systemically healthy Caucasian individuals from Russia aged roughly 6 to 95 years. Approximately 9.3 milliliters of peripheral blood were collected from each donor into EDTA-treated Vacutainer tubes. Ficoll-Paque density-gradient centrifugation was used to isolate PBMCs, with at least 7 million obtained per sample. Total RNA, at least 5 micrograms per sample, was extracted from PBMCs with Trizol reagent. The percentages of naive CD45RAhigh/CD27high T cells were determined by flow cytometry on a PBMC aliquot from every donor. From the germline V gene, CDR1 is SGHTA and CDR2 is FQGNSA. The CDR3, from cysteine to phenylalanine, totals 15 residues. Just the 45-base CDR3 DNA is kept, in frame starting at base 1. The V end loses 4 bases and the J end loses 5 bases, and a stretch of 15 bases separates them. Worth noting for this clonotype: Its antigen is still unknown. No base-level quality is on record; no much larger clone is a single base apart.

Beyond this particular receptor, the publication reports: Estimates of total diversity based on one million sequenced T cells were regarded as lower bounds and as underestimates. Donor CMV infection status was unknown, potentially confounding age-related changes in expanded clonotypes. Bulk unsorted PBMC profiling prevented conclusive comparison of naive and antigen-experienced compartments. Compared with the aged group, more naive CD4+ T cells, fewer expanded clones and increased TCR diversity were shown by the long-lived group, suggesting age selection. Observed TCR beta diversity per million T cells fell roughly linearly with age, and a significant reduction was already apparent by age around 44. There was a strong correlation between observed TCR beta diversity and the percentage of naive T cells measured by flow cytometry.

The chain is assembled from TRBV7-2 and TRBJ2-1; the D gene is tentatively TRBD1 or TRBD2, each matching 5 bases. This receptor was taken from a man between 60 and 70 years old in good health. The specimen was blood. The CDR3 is CASSSGLVENNEQFF. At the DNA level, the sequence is TGTGCCAGCAGCTCGGGGCTAGTGGAAAACAATGAGCAGTTCTTC.